This T cell receptor beta chain comes out of a study of blood T cells in healthy people across ages (dated by TCRdb to about 2015). Turning to the overall study: In model experiments, template switching captured about one uniquely barcoded TCR beta cDNA molecule for every two T cells. To track age-related changes in TCR beta repertoire diversity, the study relied on deep sequencing normalized with unique cDNA molecular identifiers. The donors were split into four age groups: young (average about 16 years), middle-aged (roughly 39), aged (approximately 60) and long-lived (roughly 80). To avoid experimental bias, donors of different ages were randomly spread across the sequencing lanes. Two additional independent replicas of 1 million unique cDNA reads from the same blood draw were analyzed for two donors (one aged 18 to 30 and one aged 80 or older). Study-wide findings and limitations: Conclusive comparison of naive and antigen-experienced compartments was prevented by the profiling of bulk unsorted PBMCs. Estimates of total diversity from one million sequenced T cells were regarded as lower bounds and underestimates. As age increased, observed TCR beta diversity per million T cells dropped in a roughly linear way, and a significant reduction was already evident by age 40. Because donor CMV infection status was unknown, age-related changes in expanded clonotypes were potentially confounded. Observed TCR beta diversity correlated strongly with the percentage of naive T cells measured by flow cytometry. Compared with the aged group, more naive CD4+ T cells, fewer expanded clones and increased TCR diversity were shown by the long-lived group, suggesting age selection.

Donors were 39 systemically healthy Caucasian individuals from Russia aged roughly 6 to 90 years. Each donor gave 8.5 to 10 milliliters of peripheral blood, collected into EDTA-treated Vacutainer tubes. Ficoll-Paque density-gradient centrifugation was used to isolate PBMCs, with at least 7 million per sample. Trizol reagent was used to extract total RNA from PBMCs, with at least 6 micrograms per sample. Naive CD45RAhigh/CD27high T cell percentages were measured by flow cytometry on a PBMC aliquot from every donor. Spanning cysteine to phenylalanine, the CDR3 consists of 15 amino acids. Here the CDR3 DNA is all that survives: 45 bases in frame from base 1. The germline V gene (reference sequence) supplies CDR1 MNHEY and CDR2 SMNVEV. V is shortened by 1 base, J by 2 bases, and the region joining them spans 11 bases. The library was produced with 5' RACE. The instrument was an Illumina HiSeq 2500. A second PCR of about 7 to 12 cycles was run with a J-beta primer mix and a sample-barcoded 5' primer. A unique molecular identifier was introduced onto each TCR beta cDNA molecule by a template-switch 5' adaptor carrying 12 random nucleotides. At least 3 million CDR3-containing paired-end reads were obtained from each sample. The Mint cDNA synthesis kit, primed by a TRBC-specific oligonucleotide, was used to synthesize first-strand cDNA from all RNA. Following uracil-DNA glycosylase treatment, a first 18-cycle PCR with universal primers M1SS and BC2_uni_R was performed on all cDNA. Per the authors' processing: Normalization of each sample was performed by random selection of 1 million high-quality reads, each carrying a distinct molecular identifier. Reads sharing molecular identifiers were discarded rather than binned into consensus sequences. MiTCR, run with a Q25 quality threshold and the strictest error-elimination algorithm, handled CDR3 identification, clonotype clustering and error correction. A nonparametric unseen species model with Euler transformation was used to estimate lower-bound total TCR beta diversity. Through fastp at Q25 and MiXCR, TCRdb rebuilt clones from the public reads, retaining in-frame beta chains. Rows with a matching CDR3 protein are joined into one entry that keeps the most common DNA and genes. These V and J calls rely on TCRdb rather than the paper's analysis. The sample table holds 1.4 million to 1.5 million distinct CDR3 sequences, of which approximately 40% were seen once. 7% to 9% of the sample comes from the top ten.

This clonotype was seen a few times. Its binding antigen is unknown. Per-base qualities were not stored, and no clone one base away is much larger. Sequencing used blood. The source of this sequence is a woman between 18 and 29 years old in good health. This receptor chain uses TRBV27 and TRBJ1-2; the D gene is not confidently resolved. The CDR3 region: CASSLYPGQNYGYTF. The sequence in DNA is TGTGCCAGCAGTTTATACCCCGGGCAGAACTATGGCTACACCTTC.